Listed here is a single T cell receptor beta chain. J lost 7 bases, V lost 3 bases, and 9 bases had no gene match. The CDR3 totals 15 residues. Germline V gene sequence: CDR1 GTSNPN, CDR2 SVGIG (reference sequence). Assay used: immunoSEQ multiplex PCR; TCRdb lists only in-frame clones, some missing. Found here are roughly 120,000 clones, roughly 80% of them singletons; the top ten hold about 1.6%. This sample was included in a study of blood T cell repertoires in COVID-19. On the study more broadly: Donors in the United States, Italy and Spain gave samples during acute or convalescent COVID-19. T cells, B-cell-depleted T cells, or PBMCs provided the cDNA or gDNA that served as material.

The sample taken for sequencing was peripheral blood. The genes are TRBV30 and TRBJ1-4; 9 positions match TRBD1. The TCR was taken from a man in his forties or fifties with acute or convalescent COVID-19. CDR3 residues: CAWSEGQGYGEKLFF. The CDR3 nucleotides are TGTGCCTGGAGCGAAGGACAGGGGTATGGTGAAAAACTGTTTTTT.